The source of this T cell receptor (beta chain) is a study of lymphopenia after photon versus proton radiotherapy. Broader study findings: Post-nadir diversity loss with photons came from oligoclonal expansion, particularly CD8+ Temra cells.

Notes on this clone: What it recognizes is unknown.

Libraries were prepared by immunoSEQ multiplex PCR; TCRdb keeps only in-frame clonotypes and omits some of them. This sample has about 160,000 clones; roughly nine tenths occur once, and the top ten carry about 4.3%. Germline loops: CDR1 LNHDA, CDR2 SQIVND (reference sequence). V lost 4 bases and J lost 7, with 17 bases in between. The CDR3 covers 15 residues. The V gene is TRBV19, the J gene TRBJ1-5, with D perhaps TRBD1 (6 bases). The receptor comes from a man between 45 and 60 years old with gastric cancer. This sample comprised peripheral blood, obtained from a patient treated with photon-based radiotherapy. CDR3 sequence (DNA): TGTGCCAGTAGTACCCTACAGGGCGAGGGGCAGCCCCAGCATTTT. Protein product: CASSTLQGEGQPQHF. Full variable domain (outside the CDR3, taken from reference TRBV19 and TRBJ1-5): DGGITQSPKYLFRKEGQNVTLSCEQNLNHDAMYWYRQDPGQGLRLIYYSQIVNDFQKGDIAEGYSVSREKKESFPLTVTSAQKNPTAFYLCASSTLQGEGQPQHFGDGTRLSIL.